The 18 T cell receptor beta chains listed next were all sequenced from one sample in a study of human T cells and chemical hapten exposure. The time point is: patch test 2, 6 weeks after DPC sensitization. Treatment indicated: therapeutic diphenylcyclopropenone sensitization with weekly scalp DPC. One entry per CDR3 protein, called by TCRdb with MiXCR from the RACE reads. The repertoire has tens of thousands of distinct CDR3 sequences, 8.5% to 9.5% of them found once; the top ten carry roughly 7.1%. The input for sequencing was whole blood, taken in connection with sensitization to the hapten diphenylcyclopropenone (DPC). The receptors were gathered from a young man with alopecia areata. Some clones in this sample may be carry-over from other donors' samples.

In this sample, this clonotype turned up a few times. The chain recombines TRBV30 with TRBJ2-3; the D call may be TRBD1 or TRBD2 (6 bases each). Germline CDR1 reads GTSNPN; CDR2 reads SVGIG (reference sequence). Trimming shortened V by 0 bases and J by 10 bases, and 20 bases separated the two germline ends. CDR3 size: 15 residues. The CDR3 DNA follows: TGTGCCTGGAGTGTAGGGGGAGGCCTTCCAGGGGCGCAGTATTTT. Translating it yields CAWSVGGGLPGAQYF.

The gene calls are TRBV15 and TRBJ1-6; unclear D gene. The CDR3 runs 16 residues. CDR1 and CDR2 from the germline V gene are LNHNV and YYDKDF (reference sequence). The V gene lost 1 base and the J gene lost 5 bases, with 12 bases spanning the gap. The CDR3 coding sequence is TGTGCCACCAGCAGAGGAATATCCCCAGATAATTCACCCCTCCACTTT. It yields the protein CATSRGISPDNSPLHF.

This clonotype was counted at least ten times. CDR3 DNA sequence: TGCGCCAGCAGTGAGCACCCAGACAGCCCCTACGAGCAGTACTTC. Protein product: CASSEHPDSPYEQYF. The rearrangement joins TRBV10-1 to TRBJ2-7, with a tentative D call TRBD1 (5 bases). The germline CDR1 and CDR2 sequences are WNHNN and SYGVQD (reference sequence). With 2 bases removed from V and 2 bases from J, the gap between germline ends came to 13 bases. The CDR3 is 15 amino acids.

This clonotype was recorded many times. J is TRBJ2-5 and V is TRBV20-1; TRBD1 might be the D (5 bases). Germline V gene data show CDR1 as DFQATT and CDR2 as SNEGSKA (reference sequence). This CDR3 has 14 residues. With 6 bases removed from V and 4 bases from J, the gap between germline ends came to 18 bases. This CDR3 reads CSASSPNQGETQYF. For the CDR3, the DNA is TGCAGTGCCTCTAGTCCGAATCAGGGAGAGACCCAGTACTTC.

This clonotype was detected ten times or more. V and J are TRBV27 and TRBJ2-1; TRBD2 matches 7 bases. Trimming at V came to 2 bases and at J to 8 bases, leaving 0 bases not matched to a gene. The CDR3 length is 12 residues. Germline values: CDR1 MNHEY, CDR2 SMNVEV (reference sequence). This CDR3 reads CASSLGLDEQFF. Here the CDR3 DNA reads TGTGCCAGCAGTTTAGGACTAGATGAGCAGTTCTTC.

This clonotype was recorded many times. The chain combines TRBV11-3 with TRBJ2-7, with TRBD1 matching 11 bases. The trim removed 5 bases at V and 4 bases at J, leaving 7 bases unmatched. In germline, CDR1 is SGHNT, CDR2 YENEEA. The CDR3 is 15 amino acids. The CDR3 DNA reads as TGTGCCAGCAGCCCCCGGACAGGGGGCGAGTACGAGCAGTACTTC. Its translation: CASSPRTGGEYEQYF.

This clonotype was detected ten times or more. The CDR3 coding sequence is TGTGCCACCCAGGGGATAGCGGGATATTCTGGCACCGGGGAGCTGTTTTTT. Encoded protein: CATQGIAGYSGTGELFF. This chain uses TRBV19 with TRBJ2-2, with 8 bases that match TRBD2. This CDR3 has 17 residues. The V gene end was trimmed by 10 bases and the J gene end by 4 bases; junction bases not matched to a gene: 17. Germline values: CDR1 LNHDA, CDR2 SQIVND (reference sequence).

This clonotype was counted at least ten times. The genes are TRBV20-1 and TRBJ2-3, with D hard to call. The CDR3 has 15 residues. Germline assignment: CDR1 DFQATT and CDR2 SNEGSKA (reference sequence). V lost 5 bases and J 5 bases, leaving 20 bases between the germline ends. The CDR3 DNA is TGCAGTGCTTTTTCATCTGGACCTCGTTTAGATACGCAGTATTTT. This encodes CSAFSSGPRLDTQYF.

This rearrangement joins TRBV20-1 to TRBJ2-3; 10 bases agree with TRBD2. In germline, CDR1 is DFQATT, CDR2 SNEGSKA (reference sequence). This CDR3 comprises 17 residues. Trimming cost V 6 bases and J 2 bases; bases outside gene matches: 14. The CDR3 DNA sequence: TGCAGTGCCCACTTGGGAGCGGGGGGGCGCGCCACAGATACGCAGTATTTT. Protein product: CSAHLGAGGRATDTQYF.

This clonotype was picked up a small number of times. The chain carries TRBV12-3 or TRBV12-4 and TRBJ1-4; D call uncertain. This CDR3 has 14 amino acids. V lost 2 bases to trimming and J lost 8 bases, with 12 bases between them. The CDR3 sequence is CASSLIGVEEKLFF. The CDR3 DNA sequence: TGTGCCAGCAGTTTAATAGGTGTAGAAGAAAAACTGTTTTTT.

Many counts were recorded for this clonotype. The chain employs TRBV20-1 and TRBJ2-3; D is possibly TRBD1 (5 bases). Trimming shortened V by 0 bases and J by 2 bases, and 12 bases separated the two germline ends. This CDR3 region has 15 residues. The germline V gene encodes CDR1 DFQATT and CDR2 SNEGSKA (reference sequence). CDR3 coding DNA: TGCAGTGCTAGAGATTTCGACAGTCTCACAGATACGCAGTATTTT. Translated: CSARDFDSLTDTQYF.

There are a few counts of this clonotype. The CDR3 reads CASSPRGDVTYEQYF. The CDR3 DNA reads as TGTGCCAGCAGCCCACGGGGGGACGTAACCTACGAGCAGTACTTC. The genes are TRBV7-9 and TRBJ2-7; 7 positions match TRBD2. Germline trimming cut 5 bases from V and 2 bases from J; bases unmatched to any gene: 9. Germline V gene sequence: CDR1 SEHNR, CDR2 FQNEAQ (reference sequence). The CDR3 runs 15 residues.

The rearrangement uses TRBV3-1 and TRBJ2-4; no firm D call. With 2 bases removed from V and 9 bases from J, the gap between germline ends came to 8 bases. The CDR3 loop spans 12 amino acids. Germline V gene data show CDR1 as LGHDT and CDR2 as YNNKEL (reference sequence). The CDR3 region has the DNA TGTGCCAGCAGCCAACCCGGCTCCATTCAGTACTTC. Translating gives CASSQPGSIQYF. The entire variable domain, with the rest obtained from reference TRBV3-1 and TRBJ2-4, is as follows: DTAVSQTPKYLVTQMGNDKSIKCEQNLGHDTMYWYKQDSKKFLKIMFSYNNKELIINETVPNRFSPKSPDKAHLNLHINSLELGDSAVYFCASSQPGSIQYFGAGTRLSVL.

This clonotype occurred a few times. This chain's CDR3 is CASSPSNSPRTDTQYF. Here the CDR3 DNA reads TGTGCCAGCTCACCCAGTAACAGCCCTCGCACAGATACGCAGTATTTT. J is TRBJ2-3 and V is TRBV18; D is unclear. The CDR3 loop spans 16 amino acids. Germline loops: CDR1 KGHSH, CDR2 LQKENI. V lost 3 bases to trimming and J lost 1 base, with 14 bases between them. Full variable domain (missing parts from reference TRBV18 and TRBJ2-3): NAGVMQNPRHLVRRRGQEARLRCSPMKGHSHVYWYRQLPEEGLKFMVYLQKENIIDESGMPKERFSAEFPKEGPSILRIQQVVRGDSAAYFCASSPSNSPRTDTQYFGPGTRLTVL.

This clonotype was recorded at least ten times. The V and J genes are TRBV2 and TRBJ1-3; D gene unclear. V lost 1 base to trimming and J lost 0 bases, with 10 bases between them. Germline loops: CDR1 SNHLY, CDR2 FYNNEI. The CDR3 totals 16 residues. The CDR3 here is CASSEGRSSSGNTIYF. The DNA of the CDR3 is TGTGCCAGCAGTGAAGGGCGTTCCAGCTCTGGAAACACCATATATTTT.

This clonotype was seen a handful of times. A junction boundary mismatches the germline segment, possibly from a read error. This CDR3 reads CASNLMVTGELFF. The CDR3 DNA reads as TGTGCCAGCAACTTAATGGTCACCGGGGAGCTGTTTTTT. The chain carries TRBV11-2 and TRBJ2-2; no reliable D call. In germline, CDR1 is SGHAT, CDR2 FQNNGV. This CDR3 comprises 13 residues.

CDR3 nucleotide sequence: TGTGCCAGCAGCCAAGTACCTCAGGCCAATGAGCAGTTCTTC. Amino acids: CASSQVPQANEQFF. The chain employs TRBV4-2 and TRBJ2-1; D is undetermined. Germline V gives CDR1 LGHNA, CDR2 YNFKEQ. The CDR3 has 14 amino acids. V was clipped by 1 base and J by 6 bases, with 10 bases between them.

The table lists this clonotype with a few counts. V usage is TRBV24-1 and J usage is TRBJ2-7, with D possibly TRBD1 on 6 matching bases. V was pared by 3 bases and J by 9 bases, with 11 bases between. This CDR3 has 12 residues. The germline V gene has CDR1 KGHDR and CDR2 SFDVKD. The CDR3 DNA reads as TGTGCCACCAGTGATAATGGGGGCGCGCAGTACTTC. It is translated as CATSDNGGAQYF.